The 21 T cell receptor beta chains listed next were all sequenced from one sample in a study of blood T cell repertoires in COVID-19. This table comes from immunoSEQ multiplex PCR, and its TCRdb copy is limited to in-frame clones, with some not included. The profile shows 200,000 to 250,000 clones, 86% of them singletons. Material for sequencing was peripheral blood. These receptors originate from a man aged 80 or over with acute or convalescent COVID-19.

V is TRBV12-3 or TRBV12-4 and J is TRBJ2-5; D is uncertain. V lost 5 bases to trimming and J lost 1 base, with 8 bases between them. The CDR3 is 13 residues long. DNA for the CDR3: TGTGCCAGCAGTCCCGGTATCCAAGAGACCCAGTACTTC. Its translation: CASSPGIQETQYF.

In nucleotides, the CDR3 is TGTGCCAGCAGCCACCTGACAGGGGTAAGGAACACTGAAGCTTTCTTT. It yields the protein CASSHLTGVRNTEAFF. The rearrangement links TRBV3-1 (or the pseudogene TRBV3-2) to TRBJ1-1, with 8 nucleotides matching TRBD1. Looked up from germline, CDR1 is LGHDT and CDR2 is YNNKEL (reference sequence). This CDR3 comprises 16 residues. J was trimmed by 1 base and V by 3 bases; bases with no gene match: 7.

The chain is built from TRBV10-3 and TRBJ1-4; D gene ambiguous. The CDR3 runs to 16 residues. Germline CDR1 ENHRY, CDR2 SYGVKD. Trimming cost V 3 bases and J 7 bases, with 18 bases left between them. In nucleotides, the CDR3 is TGTGCCATCAGTGACCCCGGGAACGAGAAGGGTGAAAAACTGTTTTTT. Protein: CAISDPGNEKGEKLFF.

This clone was seen once. The chain uses TRBV6-2 or TRBV6-3 and TRBJ2-7; TRBD1 matches at 10 bases. The CDR3 has 15 amino acids. The J segment lost 7 bases and the V segment lost 6 bases, leaving 12 bases of the junction unmatched. In germline, CDR1 is MNHEY, CDR2 SVGEGT. This CDR3 is CASSSAGTGDGEQYF. The CDR3 DNA sequence: TGTGCCAGCAGCTCCGCGGGGACAGGGGACGGGGAGCAGTACTTC.

The V gene is TRBV5-1, the J gene TRBJ2-7, with 9 positions matching TRBD1. The CDR3 loop spans 14 amino acids. The germline CDR1 and CDR2 sequences are SGHRS and YFSETQ. The V segment lost 6 bases and the J segment 5 bases; nucleotides outside the gene matches: 9. The CDR3 here is CASTPGTGIDEQYF. The DNA for the CDR3 is TGCGCCAGCACCCCCGGGACAGGGATCGACGAGCAGTACTTC.

This clone came up once. This rearrangement joins TRBV5-6 to TRBJ2-1, with 10 nucleotides matching TRBD2. The V gene's germline CDR1 is SGHDT and CDR2 YYEEEE. The CDR3 is 14 residues long. Trimming took 0 bases from V and 10 from J; bases not matched to a gene: 4. The CDR3 DNA sequence: TGTGCCAGCAGCTTGGCCATTAGCGGGGGGGAGCAGTTCTTC. Protein sequence: CASSLAISGGEQFF.

The rearrangement links TRBV6-2 or TRBV6-3 to TRBJ2-3; 8 bases line up with TRBD1. CDR3 size: 17 residues. Unmatched junction bases numbered 10, after V lost 2 bases and J lost 3 bases. CDR1 MNHEY and CDR2 SVGEGT come from the germline V gene. For the CDR3, the DNA is TGTGCCAGCAGTTACGAGACAGGGGAGTTTAGGACAGATACGCAGTATTTT. Translated, it gives CASSYETGEFRTDTQYF.

V and J are TRBV28 and TRBJ1-5, with no clear D. Germline CDR1 and CDR2: MDHEN and SYDVKM. The CDR3 loop spans 17 amino acids. Trimming stripped 3 bases from V and 3 bases from J, with 18 bases between. The CDR3 DNA reads as TGTGCCAGCAGTTTCCCCCTCAACTCCGCTCTCAATCAGCCCCAGCATTTT. Amino acids: CASSFPLNSALNQPQHF. Complete variable domain (other parts from reference TRBV28 and TRBJ1-5): DVKVTQSSRYLVKRTGEKVFLECVQDMDHENMFWYRQDPGLGLRLIYFSYDVKMKEKGDIPEGYSVSREKKERFSLILESASTNQTSMYLCASSFPLNSALNQPQHFGDGTRLSIL.

This chain links TRBV7-2 with TRBJ1-1; D is unclear. The CDR3 has 15 residues. Germline V CDR1 and CDR2: SGHTA, FQGNSA. Trimming pared 1 base from V and 0 bases from J, leaving 9 bases between. DNA of the CDR3: TGTGCCAGCAGCTTAGGCCCGTACATGAACACTGAAGCTTTCTTT. Translated, it gives CASSLGPYMNTEAFF.

In this sample, this clone turned up a few times. CDR3 residues: CASSPSGNFNYGYTF. The DNA of the CDR3 is TGTGCCAGCAGCCCGTCCGGGAATTTTAACTATGGCTACACCTTC. The chain has TRBV3-1 (or the pseudogene TRBV3-2) and TRBJ1-2; the D is unclear. The V end lost 4 bases, the J end lost 1 base, and 13 bases lay between the germline ends. CDR1 and CDR2 (germline): LGHDT, YNNKEL (reference sequence). The CDR3 consists of 15 residues.

The gene calls are TRBV5-1 and TRBJ2-1; tentatively, D is TRBD2 (5 bases). Trimming stripped 3 bases from V and 1 base from J, with 11 bases between. Germline-derived CDR1 and CDR2 are SGHRS and YFSETQ. This CDR3 spans 15 amino acids. CDR3 sequence reads: CASSYREGSYNEQFF. CDR3 DNA sequence: TGCGCCAGCAGCTACCGAGAGGGATCCTACAATGAGCAGTTCTTC.

The J gene is TRBJ1-2, the V gene TRBV9, with TRBD1 as a possible D gene (5 bases). This CDR3 has 12 residues. Germline V CDR1 and CDR2: SGDLS, YYNGEE. V shed 3 bases and J shed 8 bases, with 11 bases lying between them. The chain's CDR3 is CASSGGRGGYTF. Here the CDR3 DNA reads TGTGCCAGCAGCGGCGGGCGGGGGGGCTACACCTTC.

The chain links TRBV6-1 to TRBJ1-1, with TRBD1 as a possible D gene (5 bases). This CDR3 comprises 15 residues. Germline-derived CDR1 and CDR2 are MNHNS and SASEGT. The V gene lost 2 bases and the J gene lost 5 bases, with 15 bases spanning the gap. The chain's CDR3 is CASSEHGAVSTEAFF. The CDR3 nucleotides are TGTGCCAGCAGTGAACATGGGGCTGTGAGTACTGAAGCTTTCTTT.

The chain links TRBV12-3 or TRBV12-4 to TRBJ2-1; D not resolved. V dropped 8 bases and J dropped 3 bases, with 5 bases sitting between them. CDR3 length: 11 residues. DNA for the CDR3: TGTGCCAGCCGAGGCTACAATGAGCAGTTCTTC. As protein: CASRGYNEQFF.

This chain connects TRBV9 to TRBJ2-1; D not certain. This CDR3 is built from 14 residues. Trimming removed 0 bases at V and 6 bases at J, with 10 bases between. Germline V gives CDR1 SGDLS, CDR2 YYNGEE. CDR3: CASSVGPASNEQFF. The CDR3 nucleotides read TGTGCCAGCAGCGTAGGGCCAGCGTCCAATGAGCAGTTCTTC.

DNA of the CDR3: TGTGCCAGCAGCCAAGCGACAGGGGGCACTGAAGCTTTCTTT. Translated, it gives CASSQATGGTEAFF. This chain uses TRBV3-1 (or the pseudogene TRBV3-2) with TRBJ1-1, with 9 positions matching TRBD1. CDR1 and CDR2 (germline): LGHDT, YNNKEL (reference sequence). The CDR3 has 14 amino acids. The J segment lost 4 bases and the V segment lost 1 base, leaving 1 base of the junction unmatched.

The chain's CDR3 is CASSYRTSGFYNEQFF. The CDR3 nucleotides read TGTGCCAGCAGTTACAGGACTAGCGGATTCTACAATGAGCAGTTCTTC. The V and J genes are TRBV6-5 and TRBJ2-1, with 10 bases identical to TRBD2. The V and J ends lost 2 bases and 3 bases, in that order; junction bases with no gene match: 4. The CDR3 extends over 16 amino acids. Germline V lookup: CDR1 MNHEY, CDR2 SVGAGI.

CDR3 nucleotide sequence: TGTGCCAGCAGCGTATCCGGACAGGGGAATTCACCCCTCCACTTT. It translates to CASSVSGQGNSPLHF. V gene TRBV6-5 combines with J gene TRBJ1-6, with 9 bases identical to TRBD1. This CDR3 comprises 15 residues. Per the germline V gene, CDR1 is MNHEY and CDR2 is SVGAGI. V was pared by 6 bases and J by 7 bases, with 7 bases of the junction left unmatched.

V is TRBV7-2 and J is TRBJ2-1, with 8 nucleotides matching TRBD1. The CDR3 is made up of 15 amino acids. Germline CDR1 is SGHTA and CDR2 is FQGNSA. J was trimmed by 7 bases and V by 6 bases; bases with no gene match: 11. The CDR3 DNA reads as TGTGCCAGCAGGCCAGGGGGCGCCCGGACAAATGAGCAGTTCTTC. Its protein is CASRPGGARTNEQFF.

The chain uses TRBV5-1 and TRBJ2-3, with a tentative D call TRBD2 (5 bases). The CDR3 runs 15 residues. V lost 2 bases and J 4 bases, leaving 14 bases between the germline ends. Germline CDR1 reads SGHRS; CDR2 reads YFSETQ. DNA for the CDR3: TGCGCCAGCAGCTTTACTAGTGATATTTCAGATACGCAGTATTTT. Protein sequence: CASSFTSDISDTQYF.

The chain joins TRBV6-5 to TRBJ2-5, with TRBD1 matching 9 bases. Germline assignment: CDR1 MNHEY and CDR2 SVGAGI. V gave up 6 bases and J gave up 3 bases; unmatched junction bases: 2. The CDR3 contains 13 residues. The CDR3 sequence is CASSRTGEETQYF. CDR3 nucleotide sequence: TGTGCCAGCAGCAGGACAGGGGAAGAGACCCAGTACTTC.